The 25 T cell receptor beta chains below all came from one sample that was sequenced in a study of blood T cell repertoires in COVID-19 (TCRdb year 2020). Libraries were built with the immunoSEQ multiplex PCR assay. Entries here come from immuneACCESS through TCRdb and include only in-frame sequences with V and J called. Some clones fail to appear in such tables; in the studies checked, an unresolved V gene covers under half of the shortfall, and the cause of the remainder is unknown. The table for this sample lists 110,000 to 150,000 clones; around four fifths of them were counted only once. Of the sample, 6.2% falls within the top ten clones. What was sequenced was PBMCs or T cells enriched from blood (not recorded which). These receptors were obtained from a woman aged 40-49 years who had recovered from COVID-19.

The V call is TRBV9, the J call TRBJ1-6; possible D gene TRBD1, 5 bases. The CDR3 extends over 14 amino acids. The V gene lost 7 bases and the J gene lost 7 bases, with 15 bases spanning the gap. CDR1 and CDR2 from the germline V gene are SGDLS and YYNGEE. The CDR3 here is CASSQRGGNSPLHF. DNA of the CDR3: TGTGCCAGCTCCCAAAGGGGCGGAAATTCACCCCTCCACTTT.

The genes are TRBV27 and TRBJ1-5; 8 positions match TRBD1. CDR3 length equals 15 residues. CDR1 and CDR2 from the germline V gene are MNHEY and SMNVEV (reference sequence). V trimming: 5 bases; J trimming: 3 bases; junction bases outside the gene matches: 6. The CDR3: CASSRTGFNNQPQHF. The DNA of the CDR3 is TGTGCCAGCAGTCGGACAGGGTTTAACAATCAGCCCCAGCATTTT.

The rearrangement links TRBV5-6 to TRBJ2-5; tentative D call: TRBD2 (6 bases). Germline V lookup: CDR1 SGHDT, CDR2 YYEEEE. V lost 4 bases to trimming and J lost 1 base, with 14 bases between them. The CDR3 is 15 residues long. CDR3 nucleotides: TGTGCCAGCAGCCGGCACCGGGACTTCCAAGAGACCCAGTACTTC. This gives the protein CASSRHRDFQETQYF.

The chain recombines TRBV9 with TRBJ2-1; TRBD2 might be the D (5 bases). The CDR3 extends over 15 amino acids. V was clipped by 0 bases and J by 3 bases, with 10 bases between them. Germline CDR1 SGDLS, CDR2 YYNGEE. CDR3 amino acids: CASSVVGGGYNEQFF. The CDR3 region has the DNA TGTGCCAGCAGCGTAGTAGGAGGAGGCTACAATGAGCAGTTCTTC.

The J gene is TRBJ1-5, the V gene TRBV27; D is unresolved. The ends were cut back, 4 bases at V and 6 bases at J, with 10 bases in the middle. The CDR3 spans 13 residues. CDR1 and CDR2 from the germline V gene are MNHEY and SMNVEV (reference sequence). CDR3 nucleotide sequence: TGTGCCAGCAGTTCGGGATTCGGTCAGCCCCAGCATTTT. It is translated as CASSSGFGQPQHF.

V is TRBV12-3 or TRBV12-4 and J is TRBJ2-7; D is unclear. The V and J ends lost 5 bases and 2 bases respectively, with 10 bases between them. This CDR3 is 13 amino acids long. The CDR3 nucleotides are TGTGCCAGCAGTCCGCTTCAGGCCTACGAGCAGTACTTC. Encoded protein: CASSPLQAYEQYF.

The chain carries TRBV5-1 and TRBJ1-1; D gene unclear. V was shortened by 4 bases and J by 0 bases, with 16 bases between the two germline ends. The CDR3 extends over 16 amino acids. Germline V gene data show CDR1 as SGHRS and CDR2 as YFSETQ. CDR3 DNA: TGCGCCAGCAGCCCGGAGGGCAGCCGGATGAACACTGAAGCTTTCTTT. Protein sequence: CASSPEGSRMNTEAFF.

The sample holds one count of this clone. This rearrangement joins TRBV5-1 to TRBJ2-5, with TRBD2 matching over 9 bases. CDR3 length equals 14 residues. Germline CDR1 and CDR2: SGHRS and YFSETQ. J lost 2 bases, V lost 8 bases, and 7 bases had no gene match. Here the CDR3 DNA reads TGCGCCAGTACCCCTGCGGGGGGGCAAGAGACCCAGTACTTC. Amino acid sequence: CASTPAGGQETQYF.

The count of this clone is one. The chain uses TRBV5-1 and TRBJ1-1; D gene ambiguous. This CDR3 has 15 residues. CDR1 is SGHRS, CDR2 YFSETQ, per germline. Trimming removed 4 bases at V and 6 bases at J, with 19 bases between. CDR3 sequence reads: CASSPIPEDAAEAFF. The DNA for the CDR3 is TGCGCCAGCAGCCCAATTCCCGAAGACGCGGCTGAAGCTTTCTTT.

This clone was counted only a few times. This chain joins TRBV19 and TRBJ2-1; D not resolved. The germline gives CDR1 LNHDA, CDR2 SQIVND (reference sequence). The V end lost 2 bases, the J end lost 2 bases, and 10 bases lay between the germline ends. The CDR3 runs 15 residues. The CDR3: CASSIYVETYNEQFF. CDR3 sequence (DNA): TGTGCCAGTAGTATATACGTAGAAACCTACAATGAGCAGTTCTTC. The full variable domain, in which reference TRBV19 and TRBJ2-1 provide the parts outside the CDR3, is DGGITQSPKYLFRKEGQNVTLSCEQNLNHDAMYWYRQDPGQGLRLIYYSQIVNDFQKGDIAEGYSVSREKKESFPLTVTSAQKNPTAFYLCASSIYVETYNEQFFGPGTRLTVL.

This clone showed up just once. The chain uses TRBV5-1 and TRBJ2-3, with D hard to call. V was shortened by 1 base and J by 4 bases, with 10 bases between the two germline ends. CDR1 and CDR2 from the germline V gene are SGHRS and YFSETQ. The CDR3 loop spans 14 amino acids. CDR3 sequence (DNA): TGCGCCAGCAGCTTGTATGTCAGTTCAGATACGCAGTATTTT. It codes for CASSLYVSSDTQYF.

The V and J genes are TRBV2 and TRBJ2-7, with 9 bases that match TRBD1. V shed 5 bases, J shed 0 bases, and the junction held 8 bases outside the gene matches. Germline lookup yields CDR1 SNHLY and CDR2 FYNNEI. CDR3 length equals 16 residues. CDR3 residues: CASSRRRDRVSYEQYF. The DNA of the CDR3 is TGTGCCAGCAGTCGACGGCGGGACAGGGTCTCCTACGAGCAGTACTTC.

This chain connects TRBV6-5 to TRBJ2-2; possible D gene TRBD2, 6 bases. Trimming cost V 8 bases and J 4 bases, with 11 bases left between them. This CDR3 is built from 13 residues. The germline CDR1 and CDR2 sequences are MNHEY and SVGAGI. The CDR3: CASGRRATGELFF. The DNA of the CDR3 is TGTGCCAGCGGGAGGCGGGCCACCGGGGAGCTGTTTTTT.

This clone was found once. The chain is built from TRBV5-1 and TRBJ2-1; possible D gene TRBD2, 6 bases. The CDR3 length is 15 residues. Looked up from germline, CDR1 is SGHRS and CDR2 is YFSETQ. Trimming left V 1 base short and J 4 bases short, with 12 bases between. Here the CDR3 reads CASSLLAHKYNEQFF. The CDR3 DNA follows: TGCGCCAGCAGCTTGCTAGCGCATAAGTACAATGAGCAGTTCTTC.

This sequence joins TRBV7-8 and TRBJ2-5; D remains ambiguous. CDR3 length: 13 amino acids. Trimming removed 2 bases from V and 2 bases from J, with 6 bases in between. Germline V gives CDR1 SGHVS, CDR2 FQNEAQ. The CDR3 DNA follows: TGTGCCAGCAGCTTACTCGGTCAAGAGACCCAGTACTTC. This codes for CASSLLGQETQYF.

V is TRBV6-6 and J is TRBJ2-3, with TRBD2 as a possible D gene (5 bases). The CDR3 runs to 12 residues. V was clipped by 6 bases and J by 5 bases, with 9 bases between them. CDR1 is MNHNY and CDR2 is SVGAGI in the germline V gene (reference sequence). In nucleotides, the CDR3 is TGTGCCAGCAGACTAGGTCTAGATACGCAGTATTTT. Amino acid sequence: CASRLGLDTQYF.

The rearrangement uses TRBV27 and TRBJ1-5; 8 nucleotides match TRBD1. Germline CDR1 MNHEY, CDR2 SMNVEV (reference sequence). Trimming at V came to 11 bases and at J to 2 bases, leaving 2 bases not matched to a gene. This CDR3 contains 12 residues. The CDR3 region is CADRGRNQPQHF. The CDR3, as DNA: TGTGCCGACAGGGGTCGCAATCAGCCCCAGCATTTT.

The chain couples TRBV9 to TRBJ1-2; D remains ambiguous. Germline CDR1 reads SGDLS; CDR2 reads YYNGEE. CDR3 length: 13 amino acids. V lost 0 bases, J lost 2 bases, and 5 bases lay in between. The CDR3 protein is CASSVDGNYGYTF. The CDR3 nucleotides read TGTGCCAGCAGCGTAGACGGGAACTATGGCTACACCTTC.

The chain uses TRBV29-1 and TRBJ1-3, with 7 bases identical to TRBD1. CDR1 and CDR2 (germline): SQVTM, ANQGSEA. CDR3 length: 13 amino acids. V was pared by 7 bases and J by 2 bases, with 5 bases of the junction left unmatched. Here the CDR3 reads CSAYTGAGNTIYF. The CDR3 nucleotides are TGCAGCGCCTATACAGGGGCTGGAAACACCATATATTTT.

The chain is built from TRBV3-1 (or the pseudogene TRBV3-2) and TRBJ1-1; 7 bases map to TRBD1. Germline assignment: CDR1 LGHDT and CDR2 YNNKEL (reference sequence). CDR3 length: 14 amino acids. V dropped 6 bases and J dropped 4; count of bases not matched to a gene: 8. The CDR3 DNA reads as TGTGCCAGCAGAAAAAGGGACAGACCCACTGAAGCTTTCTTT. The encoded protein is CASRKRDRPTEAFF.

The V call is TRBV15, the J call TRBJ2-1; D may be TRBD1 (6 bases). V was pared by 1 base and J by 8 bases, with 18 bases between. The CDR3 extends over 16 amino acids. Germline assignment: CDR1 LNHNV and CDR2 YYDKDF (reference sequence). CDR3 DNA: TGTGCCACCAGCAGAGGCAGGGGAAGGGCAGTGGATGAGCAGTTCTTC. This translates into CATSRGRGRAVDEQFF.

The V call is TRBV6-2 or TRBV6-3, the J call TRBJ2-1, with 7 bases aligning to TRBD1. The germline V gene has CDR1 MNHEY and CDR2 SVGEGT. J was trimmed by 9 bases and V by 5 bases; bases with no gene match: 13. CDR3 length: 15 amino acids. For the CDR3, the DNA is TGTGCCAGCAGTGACCGGGACAGAGGCACGGGTGAGCAGTTCTTC. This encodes CASSDRDRGTGEQFF.

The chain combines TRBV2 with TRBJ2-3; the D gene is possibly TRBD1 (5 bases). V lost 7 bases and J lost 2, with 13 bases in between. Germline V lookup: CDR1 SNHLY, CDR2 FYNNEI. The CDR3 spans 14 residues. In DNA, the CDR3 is TGTGCCAGCATCAAAGACAGAAACACAGATACGCAGTATTTT. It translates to CASIKDRNTDTQYF. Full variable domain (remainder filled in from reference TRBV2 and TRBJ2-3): EPEVTQTPSHQVTQMGQEVILRCVPISNHLYFYWYRQILGQKVEFLVSFYNNEISEKSEIFDDQFSVERPDGSNFTLKIRSTKLEDSAMYFCASIKDRNTDTQYFGPGTRLTVL.

The CDR3 DNA reads TGCGCCAGCAGCTTAATAGCAGGGGGCTCGTATGGCTACACCTTC. Translated: CASSLIAGGSYGYTF. The chain recombines TRBV5-1 with TRBJ1-2; 8 bases map to TRBD1. CDR3 length: 15 amino acids. Per the germline V gene, CDR1 is SGHRS and CDR2 is YFSETQ. Trimming at V came to 2 bases and at J to 5 bases, leaving 8 bases not matched to a gene.

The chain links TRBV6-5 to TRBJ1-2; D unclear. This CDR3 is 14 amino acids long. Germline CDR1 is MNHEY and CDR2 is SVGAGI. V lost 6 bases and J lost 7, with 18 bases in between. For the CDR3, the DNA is TGTGCCAGCAGACCAACCGGGAGCCGGGTTGGCTACACCTTC. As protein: CASRPTGSRVGYTF.